This TCR beta chain came from a study of shared clonotypes between healthy human individuals (dated by TCRdb to 2019 to 2021). The study in broad terms: A few men and a couple of women, aged 18 to 49 years, made up the cohort. Each donor's leukapheresis produced roughly between roughly 0.94 and 9.5 billion PBMCs. The study deeply sequenced blood TCR repertoires of five healthy adults to estimate repertoire size and the extent of clonotype sharing between individuals. To increase sequencing depth and limit assay-specific biases, different laboratories used diverse techniques to prepare libraries and sequence TCR repertoires. Per donor, three plates each were used for CD4 naive and CD4 memory, two for CD8 naive, and one for CD8 memory. General study outcomes and caveats: Higher generation probabilities were observed for clonotypes shared by all four sorted-subset donors than for non-shared clonotypes. About 5% of naive CD4, around 4% of naive CD8, 2% to 2.5% of memory CD4, and 0.4% of memory CD8 clonotypes were shared across a few donors. Larger estimated clonotype richness was generally found for naive subsets than for memory subsets. Because the study included only a small number of donors, the genetic and exposure-history diversity represented was limited. Rarefaction of sorted-subset datasets indicated incomplete sequencing despite the large sequencing depth. Based on pairwise subsampling, the degree of clonotype sharing among donors was expected to be affected by sequencing depth. Only blood was sampled, and tissue TCR repertoires likely differ from those in blood.

The CDR3 sequence holds 14 residues, the cysteine and phenylalanine included. The sequence is cut down to CDR3 DNA, 42 bases in frame from base 1. From a lookup of the germline V gene, CDR1 and CDR2 are SGDLS and YYNGEE. Trimming takes 0 bases from V and 7 bases from J, and the germline ends sit 14 bases apart. The donors were healthy, HIV-negative adults with no recently reported acute infections or vaccinations. Only Caucasian adults living in Nashville, Tennessee, USA were represented among the donors. CD4+ T cells were enriched by magnetic negative selection; naive cells were then positively selected on CD45RA, and the negative fraction formed the memory subset. After blood collection by leukapheresis, PBMCs were isolated using Ficoll-Histopaque density gradient centrifugation and then cryopreserved in the vapor phase of liquid nitrogen. Analytical flow cytometry was used to check the purity and quantity of each magnetically sorted T cell population. Genomic DNA was isolated from every sorted fraction and measured by UV absorbance on a Nanodrop 2000c.

Using the deep immunoSEQ assay, multiplex PCR amplified TCR CDR3 regions from genomic DNA. Extracted genomic DNA from each cell subset was spread evenly across all wells of several immunoSEQ 96-well plates, with each plate serving as a replicate. Each replicate PCR for sorted subsets received around 200 ng genomic DNA, equal to about 29,000 T cell genomes. Purified libraries were measured with a Qubit 3.0 fluorometer, size-checked on a Bioanalyzer 2100, and measured again with the KAPA Library Quantification kit. Every immunoSEQ 96-well plate was sequenced on a separate single-read 150-cycle Illumina NextSeq 550 flow cell. From the authors' description of their analysis: Because only junctional sequences without quality scores were contained in the immunoSEQ output, filtering matching that applied to full-length reads could not be performed. To assign V/J genes and CDR3, sequences were annotated against IMGT germline references using PyIR, a Python wrapper for IgBLAST v1.9. Reads with weak V/J assignments (E-value above 1e-6), missing CDR3, stop codons, out-of-frame junctions, or ambiguous translated residues were removed. V3J clonotypes were defined as sequences sharing an identical inferred V gene, J gene, and CDR3 amino acid sequence. Percentage overlap between repertoires was calculated by dividing the number of shared unique clonotypes by the size of the smaller repertoire. Three approaches were used to assess repertoire richness: RTK rarefaction, the Chao1 estimator, and Recon v2.1 estimates of unobserved clonotypes. OLGA was used to compute generation probabilities for all TCRbeta clonotypes that the gDNA method yielded from four donors. The immuneACCESS repertoire file appears here via TCRdb, limited to in-frame rearrangements. These files lack a portion of the clones; in checked studies, under half of the deficit traces to unresolved V genes, and the cause of the others is not known. V, J and clone size are those of that table, while D and trimming were read from the DNA. For this sample there are about 2.3 million clones; 90% to 95% appear just once. Of the sample, 0.39% falls within the top ten clones.

A remark on this clone: This receptor's antigen is unknown. It has no much larger one-base neighbor in the sample; base qualities were not kept.

The sequencing sample was made of naive CD4+ T cells from PBMCs. Per the publication, the cell subset or site label means: CD45RA+ positively selected. This clonotype was sampled from a man aged 18 to 30 in good health. Some clones in this sample may be carry-over from other donors' samples. Recombination joined TRBV9 with TRBJ2-7; no D gene is confidently identified. CDR3 protein: CASSVERIPGEQYF. The DNA sequence is given as TGTGCCAGCAGCGTAGAACGGATTCCTGGGGAGCAGTACTTC.